This T cell receptor (beta chain) was identified in a study of blood T cell repertoires in COVID-19 (TCRdb year 2020). With regard to the full study: Samples from collaborators originated in the United States, Italy and Spain and spanned both the acute and convalescent phases of COVID-19. The material from the prospective study consisted of cDNA or gDNA derived from T cells, B-cell-depleted T cells, or PBMCs. Nearly every sample came with metadata listing a de-identified subject ID, COVID-19 status, age in years and sex. The dataset comprised deeply sampled blood TCRbeta repertoires from subjects exposed to, actively infected with, or recovered from COVID-19. Samples came from the ongoing ImmuneRACE study (first 160 participants) plus 1,254 subjects from 6 global collaborators. HLA class I and class II types, where available, came from metadata supplied by the sample provider rather than from assay-based typing. The repertoires were released in a freely available public database meant as a resource for research on the immune response to SARS-CoV-2.

In Seattle, one collaborating source enrolled patients while the infection was active and tracked those patients longitudinally over the course of disease. Whole blood was collected in K2EDTA tubes by collaborating institutions according to the institutions' own protocols. For TCRbeta analysis, collaborator samples were shipped as frozen whole blood, as isolated PBMCs, or as DNA extracted from either sample type. V and J are truncated by 0 bases and 3 bases respectively, leaving an intervening sequence of 10 bases. The CDR3 starts with the cysteine, ends with the phenylalanine, and has 15 residues. Only CDR3 DNA remains: 45 bases, in frame from the first base. From the germline V gene, CDR1 is KGHDR and CDR2 is SFDVKD. General conclusions and limits of the study: Clinical and demographic metadata were provided uncurated, with the amount varying by source and participant.

A remark on this clone: What antigen it recognizes has not been identified. Base qualities are not recorded, but no much larger clone differs from it by a single base.

The immunoSEQ Assay, a bias-controlled multiplex PCR, was used to amplify TCRbeta CDR3 regions from genomic DNA. Processing in the source paper ran as follows. The number of nucleated cells in each sample was estimated by amplification of reference gene primers within the assay. Sequence reads were collapsed and filtered to measure the absolute abundance of every unique TCRbeta CDR3 rearrangement. For each sample, productive Simpson clonality was calculated as the square root of Simpson's diversity index over productive rearrangements. TCRdb provides this immuneACCESS table in a form limited to in-frame rearrangements. Some clones are lacking; in checked studies, under half of them reflect an unresolved V gene, and why the rest are absent is not known. V and J calls and clone size are given by that table; D and trimming were obtained from the DNA. This sample lists 150,000 to 180,000 clones; 70% to 90% were detected once. The ten largest clonotypes hold less than 10% of the sample.

The chain was built from TRBV24-1 and TRBJ2-5; TRBD1 is a weak D gene call, 6 bases matching. The receptor comes from a woman aged 60-70 years with COVID-19, enrolled during active disease. Material: peripheral blood. Read as DNA, the sequence is TGTGCCACCAGTGATTTGTCCCAGGGGAAAGAGACCCAGTACTTC. Its translation is CATSDLSQGKETQYF.